This section outlines one T cell receptor beta chain sequence together with its context. Its antigen remains unidentified. Base qualities are not provided; no much larger clone lies one nucleotide away. This sample also contains other DNA sequences that code for the same CDR3. The data were obtained in a study of shared clonotypes between healthy human individuals (dated by TCRdb to about 2020). Notes on the research overall: The cohort comprised a couple of women and a few men aged 18 to 49 years. Leukapheresis yielded between about 0.9 and 9.5 billion PBMCs per donor. Blood TCR repertoires of a handful of healthy adults were deeply sequenced to estimate repertoire size and the extent of clonotype sharing between individuals. Libraries were prepared and TCR repertoires were sequenced by different laboratories using diverse techniques, in order to increase sequencing depth and limit assay-specific biases. For each donor, CD4 naive and CD4 memory were each run on three plates, CD8 naive on two plates, and CD8 memory on one plate. Paper-wide results and their limitations: Because the study included only a small number of donors, the genetic and exposure-history diversity represented was limited. Roughly 5% of naive CD4, around 3.5% of naive CD8, around 2.3% of memory CD4, and 0.4% of memory CD8 clonotypes were shared across several donors. Clonotypes shared by all four sorted-subset donors showed higher generation probabilities than non-shared clonotypes. Based on pairwise subsampling, the degree of clonotype sharing among donors was expected to be affected by sequencing depth. Even with the large sequencing depth, rarefaction of the sorted-subset datasets indicated that sequencing was incomplete. Sampling was restricted to blood, and TCR repertoires in tissue are likely to differ from TCR repertoires in blood. Larger estimated clonotype richness was generally found for naive subsets than for memory subsets.

For CDR1 and CDR2, the germline V gene lists MNHNS and SASEGT. Between the V and J ends, shortened by 4 bases and 3 bases respectively, the junction contains 4 bases. The CDR3 runs 12 amino acids, cysteine and phenylalanine included. Just the 36-base CDR3 DNA is kept, in frame starting at base 1. TCR CDR3 regions were amplified from genomic DNA by multiplex PCR using the deep immunoSEQ assay. Extracted genomic DNA from each cell subset was distributed evenly across all wells of several immunoSEQ 96-well plates, and each plate was treated as a replicate. Each replicate PCR for sorted subsets received around 200 ng genomic DNA, equal to 30,000 or so T cell genomes. Purified libraries were measured with a Qubit 3.0 fluorometer, size-checked on a Bioanalyzer 2100, and measured again with the KAPA Library Quantification kit. Every immunoSEQ 96-well plate was sequenced on a dedicated single-read 150-cycle Illumina NextSeq 550 flow cell. In the paper's pipeline: The immunoSEQ output contained only junctional sequences without quality scores, so filtering could not match that applied to full-length reads. To assign V/J genes and CDR3, sequences were annotated using PyIR, a Python wrapper for IgBLAST v1.9, with IMGT germline references. Any read was removed if the V/J assignment was weak (E-value above 1e-6), the CDR3 was missing, or the read contained stop codons, out-of-frame junctions, or ambiguous translated residues. V3J clonotypes were defined as sequences sharing an identical inferred V gene, J gene, and CDR3 amino acid sequence. The percentage overlap between two repertoires was calculated by dividing the number of shared unique clonotypes by the size of the smaller repertoire. Richness of each repertoire was evaluated using RTK rarefaction, the Chao1 estimator, and Recon v2.1 estimates of unobserved clonotypes. OLGA was used to compute generation probabilities for all TCRbeta clonotypes that the gDNA method yielded from a handful of donors. Sourced from immuneACCESS, this table was stored by TCRdb with only in-frame sequences that have V and J called. A share of the clones is absent; for the studies checked, an unresolved V gene accounts for under half, and the remainder has no known explanation. The V and J calls and the clone size are those of that table, but D and trimming were determined from the DNA. The sample table lists around 2.5 million clones, roughly 93% of them with a count of one. The ten top clones hold roughly 0.36% of the sample.

Donors were healthy HIV-negative adults with no recently reported acute infections or vaccinations. Every donor was a Caucasian adult residing in Nashville, Tennessee, USA. CD4+ T cells were enriched by magnetic negative selection; naive cells were then positively selected on CD45RA, and the negative fraction formed the memory subset. Blood was obtained by leukapheresis, after which PBMCs were separated by Ficoll-Histopaque density gradient centrifugation and cryopreserved in liquid nitrogen vapor phase. Purity and quantity of every magnetically sorted T cell population were checked by analytical flow cytometry. Each sorted fraction had its genomic DNA isolated and then quantified by UV absorbance on a Nanodrop 2000c.

The sequencing sample was made of naive CD4+ T cells from PBMCs. The cell subset or site tag for this specimen amounts to: CD45RA+ positively selected. The chain couples TRBV6-1 to TRBJ2-1, with no D gene named confidently. This receptor was identified in a young man in good health. Some clones in this sample may be carry-over from other donors' samples. The sequenced DNA is TGTGCCAGCAGTGTGGGCTACAATGAGCAGTTCTTC. Protein translation: CASSVGYNEQFF.